This T cell receptor beta chain was recovered during a study of cytomegalovirus exposure and HLA in healthy donors. Clones were sequenced by immunoSEQ multiplex PCR, and TCRdb holds only the in-frame ones, with some missing. The table lists roughly 70,000 clones, about 96% of them singletons, with 2% to 2.5% in the top ten. This CDR3 is built from 14 residues. V lost 4 bases and J lost 9; bases outside the gene matches: 4. Germline V lookup: CDR1 MNHEY, CDR2 SMNVEV (reference sequence). The sequencing sample was made of PBMCs. This clonotype originated in a man between 18 and 35 years old in good health and CMV-seronegative. This chain joins TRBV27 and TRBJ1-6, with 9 nucleotides matching TRBD1. The CDR3 DNA is TGTGCCAGCAGTTGGGGACAGGGAGGTTCACCCCTCCACTTT. Protein: CASSWGQGGSPLHF.